These T cell receptor beta chains were read from a single sample in a study of PD-1 blockade in classical Hodgkin lymphoma. Libraries were prepared by immunoSEQ multiplex PCR; TCRdb keeps only in-frame clonotypes and omits some of them. The repertoire holds tens of thousands of clones, with approximately 94% as singletons. The source material was peripheral blood mononuclear cells (PBMCs), sampled at baseline. All receptors come from a human donor with classical Hodgkin lymphoma. CDR3s include the opening cysteine and the closing phenylalanine or tryptophan. Fields, in order: CDR3 protein, J gene, V gene.

CASSVWDTDTQYF	TRBJ2-3	TRBV9
CASSSLGTPSYNEQFF	TRBJ2-1	TRBV14
CASSPSGQNNQPQHF	TRBJ1-5	TRBV4-2
CVSARDGYTF	TRBJ1-2	TRBV28
CASSLVMVRDRAYEQYF	TRBJ2-7	TRBV11-2
CASSPTGGGPDTQYF	TRBJ2-3	TRBV7-3
CASSIEGVVTDTQYF	TRBJ2-3	TRBV19
CASSLPSQGGLQRGASEQFF	TRBJ2-1	TRBV7-3
CASSPPRGEPYEQYF	TRBJ2-7	TRBV27
CASSSPQDTDQETQYF	TRBJ2-5	TRBV5-4
CSVGIGKEGANYGYTF	TRBJ1-2	TRBV29-1
CSVTRGGGYTF	TRBJ1-2	TRBV29-1
CASSGGQDGGYTF	TRBJ1-2	TRBV9
CASSLHRTFSGANVLTF	TRBJ2-6	TRBV9